This T cell receptor beta chain was captured by sequencing in a study of PD-L1 blockade in urothelial cancer. Across the study: Previous chemotherapy exposure amounted to 0 to 3 regimens for patients. Treatment start was followed by blood analysis at 3 weeks (second dose) and again at 6 weeks. Findings of the study overall: A pretreatment blood TCR clonality that fell below the median predicted better progression-free and overall survival.

Concerning this clone itself: Its antigen remains unknown.

Generated by immunoSEQ multiplex PCR, the TCRdb table keeps only in-frame clones and is missing some. The table lists around 30,000 clones, more than 75% of them singletons. The CDR3 is 16 residues long. The trim removed 3 bases at V and 7 bases at J, leaving 12 bases unmatched. The germline gives CDR1 MGHRA, CDR2 YSYEKL. This TCR was sampled from a man between 50 and 59 years old with urothelial cancer. This chain joins TRBV4-1 and TRBJ2-1, with 7 bases aligning to TRBD2. The sequenced sample was PBMCs, obtained around atezolizumab (anti-PD-L1) treatment. The CDR3 protein is CASSHFPVLAFNEQFF. The DNA of the CDR3 is TGCGCCAGCAGCCACTTTCCCGTACTAGCGTTTAATGAGCAGTTCTTC.